What follows are 28 T cell receptor beta chains derived from one specimen sequenced in a study of OX40 agonist ivuxolimab in advanced cancers. Assay: immunoSEQ multiplex PCR; the TCRdb copy retains only in-frame clones and omits some. The table includes 70,000 to 95,000 clones, approximately 86% detected once. The sequencing here drew on CD4+ or CD8+ T cells sorted from blood, taken in a trial of the OX40 agonist ivuxolimab. Receptors were obtained from an adult with an advanced solid tumor such as melanoma, head and neck, liver or kidney cancer.

The rearrangement joins TRBV4-3 to TRBJ1-1, with D uncertain. This CDR3 is 13 amino acids long. The V gene lost 4 bases and the J gene lost 4 bases, with 10 bases spanning the gap. CDR1 LGHNA and CDR2 YSLEER come from the germline V gene. The CDR3: CASSRAVVTEAFF. As DNA, the CDR3 is TGCGCCAGCAGCCGGGCAGTAGTCACTGAAGCTTTCTTT.

This clone was detected only once. V gene TRBV4-3 combines with J gene TRBJ2-7; TRBD1 is a possible D gene (6 bases). The CDR3 totals 15 residues. V was pared by 0 bases and J by 4 bases, with 13 bases between. Germline lookup yields CDR1 LGHNA and CDR2 YSLEER. The CDR3 region is CASSQDARGRYEQYF. The CDR3 DNA is TGCGCCAGCAGCCAAGATGCCAGGGGCAGGTACGAGCAGTACTTC.

The chain links TRBV21-1 to TRBJ1-5. TRBV21-1 is given as a pseudogene. CDR3 length: 11 amino acids. The CDR3 DNA reads as TGTGCCAGCAGCAATGCGCGACGTCAGCATTTT. It translates to CASSNARRQHF.

The chain is built from TRBV5-1 and TRBJ2-3; D not resolved. Germline CDR1 reads SGHRS; CDR2 reads YFSETQ. The germline V and J ends were trimmed by 0 bases and 6 bases, with 11 bases remaining between them. This CDR3 has 14 amino acids. For the CDR3, the DNA is TGCGCCAGCAGCTTGGGCGGCGTGAGGGATACGCAGTATTTT. It specifies CASSLGGVRDTQYF.

This clone was seen once. The V and J genes are TRBV10-2 and TRBJ2-1; D assignment may be TRBD1 or TRBD2 (5 bases each). The CDR3 is 13 amino acids. Deletions cut 9 bases from V and 8 bases from J, with 17 bases between. Germline lookup yields CDR1 WSHSY and CDR2 SAAADI. CDR3 nucleotide sequence: TGCGCCAGTTCCGGGGCACCGACAGATGAGCAGTTCTTC. This sequence encodes CASSGAPTDEQFF.

CDR3 protein: CASSLSGSTEAFF. As DNA, the CDR3 is TGTGCCAGCAGCTTGTCAGGGAGCACTGAAGCTTTCTTT. V usage is TRBV11-3 and J usage is TRBJ1-1, with D perhaps matching TRBD1 (5 bases). CDR1 is SGHNT and CDR2 is YENEEA in the germline V gene. Trimming stripped 3 bases from V and 4 bases from J, with 9 bases between. There are 13 residues in the CDR3.

The rearrangement links TRBV28 to TRBJ2-7; D unclear. From germline, CDR1 is MDHEN and CDR2 SYDVKM. Trimming stripped 6 bases from V and 9 bases from J, with 18 bases between. CDR3 length: 13 residues. CDR3 loop: CASRPGSVHGQYF. The CDR3 coding sequence is TGTGCCAGCAGACCAGGTAGTGTCCATGGGCAGTACTTC.

V and J are TRBV28 and TRBJ1-2; D is unclear. CDR3 length: 17 residues. The germline CDR1 and CDR2 sequences are MDHEN and SYDVKM. Trimming shortened V by 2 bases and J by 0 bases, and 16 bases separated the two germline ends. The CDR3 DNA is TGTGCCAGCAGTTTAGCTTCCCTCCCGCTCACTAACTATGGCTACACCTTC. It encodes CASSLASLPLTNYGYTF.

This clone showed up just once. V is TRBV5-1 and J is TRBJ2-5; 10 bases map to TRBD1. Unmatched junction bases numbered 4, after V lost 4 bases and J lost 4 bases. The CDR3 is made up of 14 amino acids. The V gene's germline CDR1 is SGHRS and CDR2 YFSETQ. CDR3 in DNA: TGCGCCAGCAGCCCAGGGACAGGGGTAGAGACCCAGTACTTC. It is translated as CASSPGTGVETQYF.

The chain recombines TRBV7-2 with TRBJ2-1; D is undetermined. CDR1 and CDR2 (germline): SGHTA, FQGNSA. Trimming took off 0 bases at V and 8 bases at J, with 8 bases between the two ends. CDR3 length: 13 residues. As DNA, the CDR3 is TGTGCCAGCAGCTTAGCGATTGTAGATGAGCAGTTCTTC. Residues: CASSLAIVDEQFF.

The chain is built from TRBV4-1 and TRBJ1-1; D may be TRBD1 (5 bases). V shed 4 bases and J shed 1 base, with 13 bases lying between them. The CDR3 runs 15 residues. The V gene's germline CDR1 is MGHRA and CDR2 YSYEKL. The CDR3 coding sequence is TGCGCCAGCAGCCGGGGTGATGGGGGGAACACTGAAGCTTTCTTT. Its translation is CASSRGDGGNTEAFF.

The CDR3 nucleotides are TGTGCCAGCAGCCCCGGACAGGGTAGGAAAGAGACCCAGTACTTC. It encodes CASSPGQGRKETQYF. J is TRBJ2-5 and V is TRBV5-6; 8 nucleotides agree with TRBD1. From germline, CDR1 is SGHDT and CDR2 YYEEEE. The junction had 8 bases not matched to a gene; V was cut back by 4 bases and J by 3 bases. CDR3 length equals 15 residues.

The V and J genes are TRBV23-1 and TRBJ2-6, with D perhaps given as TRBD1 or TRBD2 (5 bases each). TRBV23-1 is assigned to the ORF class and has an uncertain function. The CDR3 loop spans 16 amino acids. V lost 4 bases to trimming and J lost 2 bases, with 12 bases between them. The CDR3 is CASSPTGRAGANVLTF. The DNA of the CDR3 is TGCGCCAGCAGTCCTACGGGGCGGGCTGGGGCCAACGTCCTGACTTTC.

The chain has TRBV4-1 and TRBJ2-5; D call uncertain. Germline V gene lookup returns CDR1 MGHRA and CDR2 YSYEKL. V lost 1 base and J 3 bases, leaving 6 bases between the germline ends. The CDR3 has 13 amino acids. The CDR3 nucleotides read TGCGCCAGCAGCCAAGGGGTAGAAGAGACCCAGTACTTC. Its translation is CASSQGVEETQYF.

The chain recombines TRBV7-9 with TRBJ2-7; D possibly corresponds to TRBD2 (5 bases). The CDR3 sequence is 14 residues long. Germline assignment: CDR1 SEHNR and CDR2 FQNEAQ (reference sequence). V was shortened by 1 base and J by 1 base, with 8 bases between the two germline ends. CDR3 residues: CASSLEGGSYEQYF. CDR3 nucleotides: TGTGCCAGCAGCTTAGAGGGCGGGTCCTACGAGCAGTACTTC. Drawing the rest from reference TRBV7-9 and TRBJ2-7, the complete variable domain is DTGVSQNPRHKITKRGQNVTFRCDPISEHNRLYWYRQTLGQGPEFLTYFQNEAQLEKSRLLSDRFSAERPKGSFSTLEIQRTEQGDSAMYLCASSLEGGSYEQYFGPGTRLTVT.

The chain links TRBV11-2 to TRBJ1-2; maybe TRBD1 (6 bases). Trimming took off 5 bases at V and 5 bases at J, with 15 bases between the two ends. Germline V gene data show CDR1 as SGHAT and CDR2 as FQNNGV. CDR3 length: 14 amino acids. The CDR3 spells CASSAATGLYGYTF. The CDR3 coding sequence is TGTGCCAGCAGCGCGGCGACAGGACTTTATGGCTACACCTTC.

V gene TRBV18 combines with J gene TRBJ1-1; D gene unclear. Germline V gene lookup returns CDR1 KGHSH and CDR2 LQKENI. V lost 3 bases to trimming and J lost 6 bases, with 11 bases between them. The CDR3 is 13 residues long. CDR3 nucleotide sequence: TGTGCCAGCTCACCGGCCGTAATTGCTGAAGCTTTCTTT. It is translated as CASSPAVIAEAFF.

The V call is TRBV10-3, the J call TRBJ2-3, with 9 positions matching TRBD2. After removal of 4 bases from V and 0 bases from J, the junction contained 8 bases not matched to a gene. Germline lookup yields CDR1 ENHRY and CDR2 SYGVKD. The CDR3 sequence is 17 residues long. The CDR3 sequence: CAISVKAGGPSTDTQYF. The CDR3 bases are TGTGCCATCAGTGTGAAGGCGGGGGGGCCGAGCACAGATACGCAGTATTTT.

The chain recombines TRBV5-1 with TRBJ1-2, with unresolved D. This CDR3 comprises 15 residues. Trimming pared 0 bases from V and 5 bases from J, leaving 14 bases between. Germline V gives CDR1 SGHRS, CDR2 YFSETQ. The CDR3, as DNA: TGCGCCAGCAGCTTGGGGGGAAACACCAGATATGGCTACACCTTC. This sequence encodes CASSLGGNTRYGYTF.

This clone was detected only once. This rearrangement joins TRBV5-8 to TRBJ1-5, with 7 bases fitting TRBD1. The ends lost 3 bases at V and 2 bases at J; junction bases unmatched: 5. This CDR3 is 15 amino acids long. CDR1 SGHTS and CDR2 YDEGEE come from the germline V gene. CDR3 in amino acids: CASSSYRGGNQPQHF. CDR3 DNA sequence: TGTGCCAGCAGCTCCTACAGGGGAGGCAATCAGCCCCAGCATTTT.

J is TRBJ2-1 and V is TRBV7-2; D is undetermined. This CDR3 has 14 amino acids. Germline V lookup: CDR1 SGHTA, CDR2 FQGNSA. With 1 base removed from V and 7 bases from J, the gap between germline ends came to 11 bases. This chain's CDR3 is CASSLDPAINEQFF. The CDR3 DNA reads as TGTGCCAGCAGCTTAGATCCGGCTATTAATGAGCAGTTCTTC.

J is TRBJ2-1 and V is TRBV19; TRBD2 is a possible D gene (6 bases). The V end was cut by 2 bases, the J end by 2 bases, with 13 bases between. The CDR3 spans 16 residues. The germline V gene has CDR1 LNHDA and CDR2 SQIVND (reference sequence). In DNA, the CDR3 is TGTGCCAGTAGTATAAGCGGGCAGGACCCCTACAATGAGCAGTTCTTC. Its protein product is CASSISGQDPYNEQFF.

V and J are TRBV7-9 and TRBJ1-1; possible D gene TRBD1, 5 bases. The CDR3 has 15 amino acids. Trimming cost V 4 bases and J 1 base, with 13 bases left between them. Germline CDR1 and CDR2: SEHNR and FQNEAQ (reference sequence). The CDR3 is CASSWGTAKNTEAFF. The CDR3, as DNA: TGTGCCAGCAGCTGGGGGACGGCGAAGAACACTGAAGCTTTCTTT.

This clone turned up a few times. The J gene is TRBJ2-7, the V gene TRBV27; tentatively, D is TRBD2 (6 bases). Germline-derived CDR1 and CDR2 are MNHEY and SMNVEV (reference sequence). This CDR3 spans 17 amino acids. V dropped 7 bases and J dropped 1 base, with 23 bases sitting between them. CDR3 protein: CASTPMGGPSGSYEQYF. The CDR3 nucleotides read TGTGCCAGCACCCCGATGGGCGGACCCAGCGGGTCCTACGAGCAGTACTTC.

The V call is TRBV5-4, the J call TRBJ2-5; 7 bases align to TRBD1. The germline CDR1 and CDR2 sequences are SGHNT and YYREEE (reference sequence). Trimming cost V 1 base and J 2 bases; bases outside gene matches: 5. This CDR3 spans 15 amino acids. For the CDR3, the DNA is TGTGCCAGCAGCTTGCCGGACAGGCAGCAAGAGACCCAGTACTTC. As protein: CASSLPDRQQETQYF.

The chain employs TRBV9 and TRBJ1-4, with D unresolved. Per the germline V gene, CDR1 is SGDLS and CDR2 is YYNGEE. This CDR3 comprises 16 residues. V was trimmed by 4 bases and J by 0 bases, leaving 13 bases between them. CDR3 DNA: TGTGCCAGCAGCATGGGGTCCACCGCAACTAATGAAAAACTGTTTTTT. Translated: CASSMGSTATNEKLFF.

The chain carries TRBV19 and TRBJ1-5, with D uncertain. The germline CDR1 and CDR2 sequences are LNHDA and SQIVND (reference sequence). The CDR3 sequence is 17 residues long. The V end was cut by 2 bases, the J end by 0 bases, with 14 bases between. The CDR3 bases are TGTGCCAGTAGTATACTCGGGATCGCGTATAGCAATCAGCCCCAGCATTTT. Translation gives CASSILGIAYSNQPQHF.

This rearrangement joins TRBV6-5 to TRBJ2-5; D is unclear. V was shortened by 9 bases and J by 5 bases, with 13 bases between the two germline ends. Germline V gene lookup returns CDR1 MNHEY and CDR2 SVGAGI. The CDR3 has 12 residues. The CDR3, as DNA: TGTGCCAGTCGAGTCCGCAAGGAGACCCAGTACTTC. Protein: CASRVRKETQYF.